This passage covers 21 T cell receptor beta chains from one sample sequenced in a study of T cells in tuberculosis. The method was immunoSEQ multiplex PCR; TCRdb's version includes in-frame clones alone and lacks a portion of them. The sample records around 22,000 clones, roughly 95% being singletons. Material for sequencing was PBMCs. The receptors shown here come from a donor between 10 and 35 years old with latent tuberculosis or without tuberculosis infection.

The V call is TRBV11-2, the J call TRBJ2-1; D unclear. V was shortened by 5 bases and J by 3 bases, with 14 bases between the two germline ends. The germline CDR1 and CDR2 sequences are SGHAT and FQNNGV. The CDR3 covers 15 residues. The CDR3 region is CASSDTNSGYNEQFF. CDR3 coding DNA: TGTGCCAGCAGCGATACCAATTCGGGCTACAATGAGCAGTTCTTC.

The J gene is TRBJ1-2, the V gene TRBV5-5, with TRBD1 matching 9 bases. V lost 4 bases, J lost 4 bases, and 5 bases stayed unmatched. In germline, CDR1 is SGHKS, CDR2 YYEKEE (reference sequence). CDR3 length equals 14 residues. CDR3 DNA: TGTGCCAGCAGCACGACAGGGGGGAGCTATGGCTACACCTTC. Residues: CASSTTGGSYGYTF.

This chain uses TRBV23-1 with TRBJ1-2, with D perhaps TRBD1 (6 bases). TRBV23-1 counts as an open reading frame of uncertain function. V dropped 0 bases and J dropped 4 bases, with 9 bases sitting between them. The CDR3 has 14 amino acids. CDR3 residues: CASSQSGGGYGYTF. In DNA, the CDR3 is TGCGCCAGCAGTCAATCAGGGGGGGGCTATGGCTACACCTTC.

CDR3 coding DNA: TGTGCCAGCAGCTTAGATATAGCAGACCCAACTTGGGGCTACACCTTC. Translated: CASSLDIADPTWGYTF. The J gene is TRBJ1-2, the V gene TRBV7-9; D not certain. Germline V gene sequence: CDR1 SEHNR, CDR2 FQNEAQ (reference sequence). The ends were cut back, 1 base at V and 8 bases at J, with 20 bases in the middle. This CDR3 contains 16 residues.

This clone was picked up one time. The chain is built from TRBV2 and TRBJ2-2; D not resolved. CDR3 size: 14 residues. Germline V CDR1 and CDR2: SNHLY, FYNNEI. Trimming took off 4 bases at V and 5 bases at J, with 11 bases between the two ends. CDR3 protein: CASSGAVLTGELFF. DNA for the CDR3: TGTGCCAGCAGTGGGGCAGTTCTTACCGGGGAGCTGTTTTTT. The variable domain in full, completed from reference TRBV2 and TRBJ2-2, reads EPEVTQTPSHQVTQMGQEVILRCVPISNHLYFYWYRQILGQKVEFLVSFYNNEISEKSEIFDDQFSVERPDGSNFTLKIRSTKLEDSAMYFCASSGAVLTGELFFGEGSRLTVL.

The chain links TRBV7-6 to TRBJ2-3, with D maybe TRBD1 (7 bases). The germline V and J ends were trimmed by 7 bases and 0 bases, with 14 bases remaining between them. The CDR3 has 15 residues. Germline V gene sequence: CDR1 SGHVS, CDR2 FNYEAQ. The CDR3 loop reads CASTQQGTSTDTQYF. The CDR3 nucleotides are TGTGCCAGCACACAACAGGGGACTAGCACAGATACGCAGTATTTT.

The CDR3: CASSRTVSGGAPDTQYF. Written as DNA, the CDR3 is TGTGCCAGCAGTCGTACCGTTAGCGGGGGGGCCCCGGATACGCAGTATTTT. The chain links TRBV27 to TRBJ2-3; 11 bases agree with TRBD2. Germline CDR1 and CDR2: MNHEY and SMNVEV (reference sequence). Germline trimming cut 5 bases from V and 6 bases from J; bases unmatched to any gene: 13. This CDR3 contains 17 residues.

The chain combines TRBV18 with TRBJ1-1; unclear D gene. V gave up 4 bases and J gave up 8 bases, with 11 bases separating them. Germline assignment: CDR1 KGHSH and CDR2 LQKENI. The CDR3 covers 12 residues. This CDR3 reads CASSRVGGEAFF. CDR3 nucleotides: TGTGCCAGCTCACGAGTGGGAGGGGAAGCTTTCTTT.

This chain links TRBV10-2 with TRBJ1-4; 7 bases line up with TRBD1. CDR1 and CDR2 (germline): WSHSY, SAAADI. Trimming at V came to 6 bases and at J to 11 bases, leaving 6 bases not matched to a gene. The CDR3 runs to 12 residues. Here the CDR3 DNA reads TGCGCCAGCAGCATACAGGGGTGGAAACTGTTTTTT. Amino acids: CASSIQGWKLFF.

This sequence joins TRBV2 and TRBJ2-3; D call uncertain. Germline CDR1 and CDR2: SNHLY and FYNNEI. Trimming pared 6 bases from V and 4 bases from J, leaving 5 bases between. The CDR3 contains 11 residues. In DNA, the CDR3 is TGTGCCAGCAGGCGCTCAGATACGCAGTATTTT. Amino acids: CASRRSDTQYF.

This chain uses TRBV6-5 with TRBJ2-2; D is possibly TRBD1 (6 bases). Trimming cost V 2 bases and J 4 bases, with 8 bases left between them. CDR1 MNHEY and CDR2 SVGAGI come from the germline V gene. The CDR3 loop spans 14 amino acids. CDR3 nucleotides: TGTGCCAGCAGTTACGGGGGCCCCACCGGGGAGCTGTTTTTT. Its translation is CASSYGGPTGELFF.

The chain links TRBV14 to TRBJ1-2; D is undetermined. CDR1 and CDR2 (germline): SGHDN, FVKESK. V was pared by 4 bases and J by 4 bases, with 16 bases between. This CDR3 has 15 residues. The CDR3 region is CASSPTGLLFYGYTF. The CDR3 region has the DNA TGTGCCAGCAGCCCGACGGGTCTACTCTTCTATGGCTACACCTTC.

This chain's CDR3 is CASATEAGGELFF. CDR3 nucleotides: TGCGCCAGCGCGACGGAGGCGGGCGGGGAGCTGTTTTTT. The chain has TRBV5-1 and TRBJ2-2, with a weak D call TRBD2 (5 bases). This CDR3 is built from 13 residues. V was trimmed by 7 bases and J by 7 bases, leaving 14 bases between them. Germline CDR1 and CDR2: SGHRS and YFSETQ.

V gene TRBV4-1 combines with J gene TRBJ2-5; 9 nucleotides align to TRBD2. The V gene's germline CDR1 is MGHRA and CDR2 YSYEKL. V gave up 2 bases and J gave up 5 bases; unmatched junction bases: 15. The CDR3 is 18 residues long. CDR3 sequence: CASSQYQAGGTSRETQYF. The CDR3 nucleotides are TGCGCCAGCAGCCAATATCAAGCGGGGGGTACGTCCCGGGAGACCCAGTACTTC.

This clone occurred once. V and J are TRBV4-2 and TRBJ2-1, with TRBD2 as a possible D gene (7 bases). The ends were cut back, 8 bases at V and 8 bases at J, with 13 bases in the middle. The CDR3 consists of 12 residues. Germline-derived CDR1 and CDR2 are LGHNA and YNFKEQ. The CDR3 DNA reads TGTGCCAGCGGGCTAGGGGGGGATGAGCAGTTCTTC. Translating gives CASGLGGDEQFF.

The rearrangement links TRBV5-1 to TRBJ1-1; the match to TRBD1 covers 10 bases. The V segment lost 3 bases and the J segment 5 bases; nucleotides outside the gene matches: 28. CDR3 length: 22 residues. Germline CDR1 reads SGHRS; CDR2 reads YFSETQ. The CDR3 reads CASSSSTSFTPKTGGGRTEAFF. The CDR3 bases are TGCGCCAGCAGCTCCAGTACAAGTTTTACACCGAAGACAGGGGGCGGAAGGACTGAAGCTTTCTTT.

This chain uses TRBV5-1 with TRBJ1-3, with a weak D call TRBD1 (6 bases). Trimming left V 4 bases short and J 2 bases short, with 7 bases between. This CDR3 comprises 13 residues. Germline V gives CDR1 SGHRS, CDR2 YFSETQ. The CDR3 here is CASSPGAGNTIYF. In nucleotides, the CDR3 is TGCGCCAGCAGCCCAGGGGCTGGAAACACCATATATTTT.

This chain connects TRBV4-1 to TRBJ2-2; 8 nucleotides align to TRBD1. The germline gives CDR1 MGHRA, CDR2 YSYEKL. Germline trimming cut 1 base from V and 3 bases from J; bases unmatched to any gene: 4. CDR3 length: 16 residues. For the CDR3, the DNA is TGCGCCAGCAGCCAAGGCAGGGGGCTAGACACCGGGGAGCTGTTTTTT. Translated, it gives CASSQGRGLDTGELFF.

CDR3 sequence: CASGLVGTEQGQVNQPQHF. The CDR3 coding sequence is TGTGCTAGTGGTTTGGTCGGGACAGAGCAGGGACAGGTCAATCAGCCCCAGCATTTT. This chain uses TRBV12-5 with TRBJ1-5; TRBD1 matches 8 bases. This CDR3 has 19 residues. V was pared by 0 bases and J by 3 bases, with 13 bases of the junction left unmatched. Germline V gene data show CDR1 as LGHNT and CDR2 as FRNRAP.

The V and J genes are TRBV6-1 and TRBJ1-5; maybe TRBD1 (6 bases). Trimming took 2 bases from V and 7 from J, leaving 9 bases between them. Germline values: CDR1 MNHNS, CDR2 SASEGT. The CDR3 is 13 amino acids. Written as DNA, the CDR3 is TGTGCCAGCAGTGAAACAGGGCGGCAGCCCCAGCATTTT. This codes for CASSETGRQPQHF.

The chain carries TRBV6-5 and TRBJ1-2; possible D gene TRBD1, 6 bases. Per germline, CDR1 MNHEY and CDR2 SVGAGI. V lost 10 bases, J lost 4 bases, and 10 bases lay in between. CDR3 length: 11 amino acids. The CDR3 protein is CATRTVYGYTF. CDR3 bases: TGTGCCACCAGGACAGTCTATGGCTACACCTTC.